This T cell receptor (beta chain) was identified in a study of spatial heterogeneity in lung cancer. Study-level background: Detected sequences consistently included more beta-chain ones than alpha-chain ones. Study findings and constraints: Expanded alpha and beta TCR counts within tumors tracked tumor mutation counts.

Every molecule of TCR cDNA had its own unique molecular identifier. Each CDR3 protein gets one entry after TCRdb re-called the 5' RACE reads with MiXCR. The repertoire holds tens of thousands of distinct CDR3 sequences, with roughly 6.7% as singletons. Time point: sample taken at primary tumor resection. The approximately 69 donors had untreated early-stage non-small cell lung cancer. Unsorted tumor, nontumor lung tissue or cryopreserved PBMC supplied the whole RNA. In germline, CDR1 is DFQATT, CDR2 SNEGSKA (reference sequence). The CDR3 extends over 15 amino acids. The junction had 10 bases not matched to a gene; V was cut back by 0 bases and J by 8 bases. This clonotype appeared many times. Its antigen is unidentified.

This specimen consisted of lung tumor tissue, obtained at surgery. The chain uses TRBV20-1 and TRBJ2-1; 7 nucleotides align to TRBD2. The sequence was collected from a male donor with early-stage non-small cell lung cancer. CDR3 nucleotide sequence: TGCAGTGCTAGAGAAGAGGGACTAAACCACGATGAGCAGTTCTTC. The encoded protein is CSAREEGLNHDEQFF.